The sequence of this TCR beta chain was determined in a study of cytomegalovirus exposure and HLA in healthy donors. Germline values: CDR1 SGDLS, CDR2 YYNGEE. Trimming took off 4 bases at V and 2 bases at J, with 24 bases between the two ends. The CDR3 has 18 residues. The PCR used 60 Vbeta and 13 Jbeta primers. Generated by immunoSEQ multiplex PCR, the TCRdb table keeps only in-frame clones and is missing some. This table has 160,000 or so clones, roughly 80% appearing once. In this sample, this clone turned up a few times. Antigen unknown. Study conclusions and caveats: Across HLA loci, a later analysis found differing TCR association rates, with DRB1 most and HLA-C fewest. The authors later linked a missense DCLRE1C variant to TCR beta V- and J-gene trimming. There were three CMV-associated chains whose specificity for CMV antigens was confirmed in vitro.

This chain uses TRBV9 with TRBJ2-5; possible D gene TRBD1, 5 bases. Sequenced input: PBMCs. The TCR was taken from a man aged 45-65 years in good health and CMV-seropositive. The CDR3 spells CASSFSLGAFGIQETQYF. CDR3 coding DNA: TGTGCCAGCAGCTTTAGTTTAGGGGCGTTTGGCATTCAAGAGACCCAGTACTTC. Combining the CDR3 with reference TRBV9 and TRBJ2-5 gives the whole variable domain DSGVTQTPKHLITATGQRVTLRCSPRSGDLSVYWYQQSLDQGLQFLIQYYNGEERAKGNILERFSAQQFPDLHSELNLSSLELGDSALYFCASSFSLGAFGIQETQYFGPGTRLLVL.